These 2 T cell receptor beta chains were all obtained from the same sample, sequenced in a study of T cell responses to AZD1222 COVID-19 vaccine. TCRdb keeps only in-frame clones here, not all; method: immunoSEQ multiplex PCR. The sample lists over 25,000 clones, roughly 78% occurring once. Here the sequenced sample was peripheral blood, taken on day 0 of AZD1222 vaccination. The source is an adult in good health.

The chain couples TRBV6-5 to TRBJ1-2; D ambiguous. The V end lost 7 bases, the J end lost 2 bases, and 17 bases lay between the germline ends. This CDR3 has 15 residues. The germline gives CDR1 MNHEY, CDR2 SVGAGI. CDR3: CASNPTSGRNYGYTF. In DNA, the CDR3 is TGTGCCAGCAATCCCACGTCCGGGAGAAACTATGGCTACACCTTC.

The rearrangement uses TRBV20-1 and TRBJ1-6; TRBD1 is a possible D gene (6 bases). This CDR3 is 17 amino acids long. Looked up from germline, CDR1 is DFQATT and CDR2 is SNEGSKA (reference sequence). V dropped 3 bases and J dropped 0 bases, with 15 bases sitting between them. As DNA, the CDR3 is TGCAGTGCTAGTCGAGGGGGGAGGAGCTCCTATAATTCACCCCTCCACTTT. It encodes CSASRGGRSSYNSPLHF.